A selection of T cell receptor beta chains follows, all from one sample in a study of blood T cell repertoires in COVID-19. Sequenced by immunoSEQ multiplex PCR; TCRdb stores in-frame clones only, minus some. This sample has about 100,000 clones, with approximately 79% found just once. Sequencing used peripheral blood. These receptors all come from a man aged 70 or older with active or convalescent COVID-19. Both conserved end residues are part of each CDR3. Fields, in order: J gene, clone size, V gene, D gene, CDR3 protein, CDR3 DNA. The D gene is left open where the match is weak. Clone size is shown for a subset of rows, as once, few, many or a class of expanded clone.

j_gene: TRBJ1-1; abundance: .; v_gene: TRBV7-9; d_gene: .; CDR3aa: CASSLLGSGTEAFF; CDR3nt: TGTGCCAGCAGCCTTCTGGGGAGCGGGACTGAAGCTTTCTTT
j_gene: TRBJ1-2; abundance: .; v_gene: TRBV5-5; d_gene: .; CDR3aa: CASSFDSRANYGYTF; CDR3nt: TGTGCCAGCAGCTTTGATTCCAGGGCTAACTATGGCTACACCTTC
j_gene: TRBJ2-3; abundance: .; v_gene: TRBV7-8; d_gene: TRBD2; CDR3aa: CASSLGTSGGRAQYF; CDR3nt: TGTGCCAGCAGCTTAGGGACTAGCGGGGGACGGGCGCAGTATTTT
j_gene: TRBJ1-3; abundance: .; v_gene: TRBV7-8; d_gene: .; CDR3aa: CASRQSSGNTIYF; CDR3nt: TGTGCCAGCAGACAGAGCTCTGGAAACACCATATATTTT
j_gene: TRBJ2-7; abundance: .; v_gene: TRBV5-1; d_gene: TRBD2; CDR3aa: CARRGPGAGGPSSYEQYF; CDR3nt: TGCGCCCGCCGCGGGCCGGGGGCGGGAGGGCCGAGCTCCTACGAGCAGTACTTC
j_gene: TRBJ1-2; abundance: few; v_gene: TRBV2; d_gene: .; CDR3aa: CASSGRARVGGYTF; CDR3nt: TGTGCCAGCAGTGGCCGGGCCAGGGTTGGTGGCTACACCTTC
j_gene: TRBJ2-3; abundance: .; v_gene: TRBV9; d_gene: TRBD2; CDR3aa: CASSVGAGGDTQYF; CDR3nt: TGTGCCAGCAGCGTAGGTGCGGGGGGCGATACGCAGTATTTT
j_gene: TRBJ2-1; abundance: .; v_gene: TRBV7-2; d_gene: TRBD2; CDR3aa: CASSLVAGLADNEQFF; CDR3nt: TGTGCCAGCAGCTTAGTGGCGGGACTAGCGGACAATGAGCAGTTCTTC
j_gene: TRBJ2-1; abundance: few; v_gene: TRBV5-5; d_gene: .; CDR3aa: CASSFGQSYNEQFF; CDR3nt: TGTGCCAGCAGTTTTGGACAGTCCTACAATGAGCAGTTCTTC
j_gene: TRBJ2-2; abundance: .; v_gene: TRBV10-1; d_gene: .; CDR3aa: CASSVDSAGELFF; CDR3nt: TGCGCCAGCAGTGTAGACAGTGCCGGGGAGCTGTTTTTT
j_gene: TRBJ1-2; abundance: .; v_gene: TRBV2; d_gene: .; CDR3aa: CASSEGQGYGYTF; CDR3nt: TGTGCCAGCAGCGAAGGGCAGGGCTATGGCTACACCTTC
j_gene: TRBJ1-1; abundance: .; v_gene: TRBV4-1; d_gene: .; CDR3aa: CASSQGHLMNTEAFF; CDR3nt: TGCGCCAGCAGCCAAGGGCACCTCATGAACACTGAAGCTTTCTTT